Listed below are T cell receptor beta chains from one sample, sequenced in a study of cytomegalovirus exposure and HLA in healthy donors. Sequencing used immunoSEQ multiplex PCR; TCRdb keeps in-frame clones, though not all of them. This sample has over 65,000 clones; approximately 80% occur once, and the top ten carry around 3%. The sample comprised PBMCs. These receptors came from a woman aged 30 to 39 in good health and CMV-seronegative. Each CDR3 is given without its conserved first and last residue.

>TRBV6-5
ASSFSGPEETQY
>TRBV28
ASSEGDRFYEQY
>TRBV7-2
ASSTGQDYGYT
>TRBV7-8
ASSLLKGVVSNEKLF
>TRBV27
ASSLPGQRNTGELF
>TRBV9
ASSPLGGSNSPLH
>TRBV7-2
ASSLRGGAHQEIQY
>TRBV11-2
ASSLTEYNEQF
>TRBV25-1
ASSVSGQSHTGELF
>TRBV14
ASSQETPVNTGELF
>TRBV7-6
ASSLGTHRGEKLF
>TRBV7-2
ASSPWTGRDTGELF
>TRBV19
ASSILDRAQETQY
>TRBV7-2
ASSLGAGGFYEQY
>TRBV11-2
ASSPGTGNEKLF
>TRBV4-3
ASSRSLAGGYEQY
>TRBV19
ASRPRGRDSPLH
>TRBV7-9
SSSFSGRLF
>TRBV7-9
ASSLTRTGGDSSAEAF
>TRBV7-9
ASSLRGGGDTEAF
>TRBV7-6
ASSLPGAYEQY
>TRBV19
ASSIGTGETQY
>TRBV10-1
ASSDPAGPGTEAF
>TRBV7-8
ASTNTGGGIDYGYT
>TRBV20-1
SASSDTQY
>TRBV27
ASSSDRQETQY
>TRBV9
ASSGRTGHSTGELF
>TRBV19
ASSPSHRGETQY
>TRBV5-1
ASSYGQGGSYEQY
>TRBV27
ASLGQGGEQY